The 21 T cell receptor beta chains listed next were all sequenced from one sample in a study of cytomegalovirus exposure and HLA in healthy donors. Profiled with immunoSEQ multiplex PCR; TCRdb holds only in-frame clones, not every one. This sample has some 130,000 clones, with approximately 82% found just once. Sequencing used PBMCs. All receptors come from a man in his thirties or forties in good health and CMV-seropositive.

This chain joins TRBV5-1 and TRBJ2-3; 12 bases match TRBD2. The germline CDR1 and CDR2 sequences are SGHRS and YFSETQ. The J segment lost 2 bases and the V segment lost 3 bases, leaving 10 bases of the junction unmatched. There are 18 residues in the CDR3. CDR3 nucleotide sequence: TGCGCCAGCAGCTCAGGACTAGCGGGGACCACCCACACAGATACGCAGTATTTT. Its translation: CASSSGLAGTTHTDTQYF.

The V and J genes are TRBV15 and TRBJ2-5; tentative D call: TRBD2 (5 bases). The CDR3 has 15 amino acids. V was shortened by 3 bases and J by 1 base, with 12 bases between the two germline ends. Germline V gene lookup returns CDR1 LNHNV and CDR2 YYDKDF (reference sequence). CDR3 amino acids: CATSSRAALQETQYF. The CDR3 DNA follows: TGTGCCACCAGCAGTCGAGCGGCTCTCCAAGAGACCCAGTACTTC.

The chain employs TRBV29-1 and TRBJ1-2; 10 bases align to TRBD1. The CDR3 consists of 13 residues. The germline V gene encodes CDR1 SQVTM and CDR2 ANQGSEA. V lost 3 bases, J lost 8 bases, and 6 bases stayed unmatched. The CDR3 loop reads CSVDEGQGNGYTF. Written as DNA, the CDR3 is TGCAGCGTTGACGAGGGACAGGGGAACGGCTACACCTTC.

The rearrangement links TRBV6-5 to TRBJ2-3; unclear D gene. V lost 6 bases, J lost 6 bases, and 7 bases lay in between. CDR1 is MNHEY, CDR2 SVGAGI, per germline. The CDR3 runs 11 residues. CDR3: CASRRGDTQYF. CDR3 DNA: TGTGCCAGCAGACGAGGCGATACGCAGTATTTT.

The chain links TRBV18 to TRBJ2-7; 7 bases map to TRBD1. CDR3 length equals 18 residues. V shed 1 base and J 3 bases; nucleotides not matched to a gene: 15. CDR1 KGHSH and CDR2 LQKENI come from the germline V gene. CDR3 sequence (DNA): TGTGCCAGCTCACCACGCCCCACCGACAGGGCGTTAATCTACGAGCAGTACTTC. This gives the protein CASSPRPTDRALIYEQYF.

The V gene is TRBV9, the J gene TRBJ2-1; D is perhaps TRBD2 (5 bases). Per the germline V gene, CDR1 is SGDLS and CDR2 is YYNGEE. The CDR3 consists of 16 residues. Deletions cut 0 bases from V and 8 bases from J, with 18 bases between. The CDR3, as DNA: TGTGCCAGCAGCGTAGGAGGCTCTGGGCTAGCCTATGAGCAGTTCTTC. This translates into CASSVGGSGLAYEQFF.

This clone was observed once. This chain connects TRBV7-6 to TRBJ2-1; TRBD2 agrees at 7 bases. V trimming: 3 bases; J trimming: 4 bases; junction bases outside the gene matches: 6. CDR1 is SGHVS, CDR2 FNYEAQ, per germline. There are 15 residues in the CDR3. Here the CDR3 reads CASSLAAGMYNEQFF. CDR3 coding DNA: TGTGCCAGCAGCTTGGCAGCGGGGATGTACAATGAGCAGTTCTTC. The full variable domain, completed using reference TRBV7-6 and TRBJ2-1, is GAGVSQSPRYKVTKRGQDVALRCDPISGHVSLYWYRQALGQGPEFLTYFNYEAQQDKSGLPNDRFSAERPEGSISTLTIQRTEQRDSAMYRCASSLAAGMYNEQFFGPGTRLTVL.

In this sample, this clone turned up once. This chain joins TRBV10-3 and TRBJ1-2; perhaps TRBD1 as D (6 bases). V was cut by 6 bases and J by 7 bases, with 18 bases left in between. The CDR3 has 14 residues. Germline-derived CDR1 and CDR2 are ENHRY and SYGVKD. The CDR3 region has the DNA TGTGCCATCAGCATGGACAGCCCCCCCCGTGGCTACACCTTC. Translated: CAISMDSPPRGYTF.

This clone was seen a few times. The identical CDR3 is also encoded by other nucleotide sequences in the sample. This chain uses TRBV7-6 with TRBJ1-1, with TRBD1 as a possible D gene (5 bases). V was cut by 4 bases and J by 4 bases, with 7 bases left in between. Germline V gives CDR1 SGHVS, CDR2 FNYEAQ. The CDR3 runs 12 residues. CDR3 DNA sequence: TGTGCCAGCAGCTCGCAGGGCACTGAAGCTTTCTTT. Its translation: CASSSQGTEAFF.

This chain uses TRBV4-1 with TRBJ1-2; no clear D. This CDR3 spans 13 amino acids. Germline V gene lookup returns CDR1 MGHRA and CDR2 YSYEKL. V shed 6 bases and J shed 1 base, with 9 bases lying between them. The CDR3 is CASSTVDNYGYTF. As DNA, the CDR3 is TGCGCCAGCAGTACGGTCGATAACTATGGCTACACCTTC.

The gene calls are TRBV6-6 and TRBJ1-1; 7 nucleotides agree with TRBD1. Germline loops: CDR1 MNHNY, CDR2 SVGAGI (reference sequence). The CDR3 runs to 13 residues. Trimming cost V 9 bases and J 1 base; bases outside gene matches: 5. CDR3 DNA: TGTGCCAGTTCGACAGGGCCGAACACTGAAGCTTTCTTT. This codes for CASSTGPNTEAFF.

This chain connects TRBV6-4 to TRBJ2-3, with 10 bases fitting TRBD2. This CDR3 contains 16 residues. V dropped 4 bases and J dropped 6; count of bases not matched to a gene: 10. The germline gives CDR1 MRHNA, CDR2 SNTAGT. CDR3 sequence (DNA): TGTGCCAGCAGTGCCAAACTAGCGGGGTCAGGGGATACGCAGTATTTT. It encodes CASSAKLAGSGDTQYF.

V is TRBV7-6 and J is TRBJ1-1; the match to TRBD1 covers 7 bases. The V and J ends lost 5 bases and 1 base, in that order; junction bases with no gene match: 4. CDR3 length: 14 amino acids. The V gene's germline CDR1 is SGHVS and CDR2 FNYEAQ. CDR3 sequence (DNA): TGTGCCAGCAGCCCGGGGACAGCGAACACTGAAGCTTTCTTT. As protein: CASSPGTANTEAFF.

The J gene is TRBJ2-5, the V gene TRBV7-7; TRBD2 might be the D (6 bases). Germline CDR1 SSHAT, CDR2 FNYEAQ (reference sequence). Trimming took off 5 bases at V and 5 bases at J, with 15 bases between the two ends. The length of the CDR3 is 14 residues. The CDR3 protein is CASSPGGGVETQYF. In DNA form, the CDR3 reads TGTGCCAGCAGCCCCGGCGGAGGGGTGGAGACCCAGTACTTC.

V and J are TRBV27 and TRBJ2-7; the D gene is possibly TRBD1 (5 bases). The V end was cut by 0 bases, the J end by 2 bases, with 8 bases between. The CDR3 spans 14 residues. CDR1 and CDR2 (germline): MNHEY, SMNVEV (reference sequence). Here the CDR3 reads CASSLSGRAYEQYF. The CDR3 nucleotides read TGTGCCAGCAGTTTATCGGGCAGGGCCTACGAGCAGTACTTC.

Here the CDR3 DNA reads TGTGCTAGTGGTCCCCCTTTAGACACTGAAGCTTTCTTT. Its translation: CASGPPLDTEAFF. V is TRBV12-5 and J is TRBJ1-1; no reliable D call. CDR1 is LGHNT, CDR2 FRNRAP, per germline. The CDR3 is 13 residues long. V was trimmed by 5 bases and J by 3 bases, leaving 10 bases between them.

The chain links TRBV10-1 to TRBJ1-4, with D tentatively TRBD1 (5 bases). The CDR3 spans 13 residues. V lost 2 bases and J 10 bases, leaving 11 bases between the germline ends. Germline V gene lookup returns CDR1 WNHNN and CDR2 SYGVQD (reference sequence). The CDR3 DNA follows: TGCGCCAGCAGTGAGGTGACTCAGGGAAAACTGTTTTTT. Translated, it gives CASSEVTQGKLFF.

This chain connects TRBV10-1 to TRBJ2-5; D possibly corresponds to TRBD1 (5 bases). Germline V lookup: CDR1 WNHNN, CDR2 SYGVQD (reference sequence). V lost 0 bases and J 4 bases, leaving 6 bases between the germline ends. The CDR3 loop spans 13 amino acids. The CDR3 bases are TGCGCCAGCAGTGAGTCAGGGGCAGAGACCCAGTACTTC. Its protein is CASSESGAETQYF.

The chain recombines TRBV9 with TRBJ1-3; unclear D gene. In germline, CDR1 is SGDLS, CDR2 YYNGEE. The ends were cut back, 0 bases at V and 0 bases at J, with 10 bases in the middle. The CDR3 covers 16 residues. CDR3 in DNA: TGTGCCAGCAGCGTAGGCGGGATCCCCTCTGGAAACACCATATATTTT. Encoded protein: CASSVGGIPSGNTIYF.

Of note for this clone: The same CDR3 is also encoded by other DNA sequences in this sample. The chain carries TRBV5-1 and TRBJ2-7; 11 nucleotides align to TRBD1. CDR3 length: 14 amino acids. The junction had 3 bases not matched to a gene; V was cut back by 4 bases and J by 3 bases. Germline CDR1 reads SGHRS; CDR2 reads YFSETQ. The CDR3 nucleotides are TGCGCCAGCAGCCCGGGGACAGGGGGCTACGAGCAGTACTTC. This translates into CASSPGTGGYEQYF. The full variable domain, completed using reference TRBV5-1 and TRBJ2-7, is KAGVTQTPRYLIKTRGQQVTLSCSPISGHRSVSWYQQTPGQGLQFLFEYFSETQRNKGNFPGRFSGRQFSNSRSEMNVSTLELGDSALYLCASSPGTGGYEQYFGPGTRLTVT.

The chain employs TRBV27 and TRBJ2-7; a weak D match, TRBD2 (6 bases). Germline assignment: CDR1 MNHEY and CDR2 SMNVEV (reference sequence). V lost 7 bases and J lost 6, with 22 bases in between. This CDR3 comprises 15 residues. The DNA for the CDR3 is TGTGCCAGCACCCCTTACGGGACTGGGGCTCTCGAGCAGTACTTC. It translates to CASTPYGTGALEQYF.